Below, one T cell receptor beta chain is given with its context. Additional DNA sequences in this sample encode the identical CDR3. The data derive from a study of T cell changes during pregnancy in multiple sclerosis. Germline V CDR1 and CDR2: SGDLS, YYNGEE. This CDR3 has 15 residues. With V trimmed by 2 bases and J by 4 bases, 2 bases remained unmatched. Only in-frame clones appear in the TCRdb table, and some are missing; sequencing was by immunoSEQ multiplex PCR. The sample yields about 88,000 clones, roughly 90% seen once. The chain combines TRBV9 with TRBJ2-1, with TRBD2 matching 11 bases. The sample consisted of peripheral blood, taken in the first trimester of pregnancy. This TCR was sampled from a female donor with multiple sclerosis, enrolled in a pregnancy study. CDR3 nucleotides: TGTGCCAGCAGCGTCGGGACTAGCGGATACAATGAGCAGTTCTTC. As protein: CASSVGTSGYNEQFF.